The 6 T cell receptor beta chains below come from one sample, sequenced in a study of radiation and T cells in renal cell carcinoma (dated by TCRdb to between 2020 and 2021). The sample's time point label, in plain terms: tumor resected at nephrectomy. Taken with the paper, the label for treatment or condition translates to: 15 Gy SBRT to primary tumor, nephrectomy 4 weeks later. Libraries were constructed by the immunoSEQ multiplex PCR assay. As stored in TCRdb, this immuneACCESS dataset retains in-frame rearrangements with V and J assigned. A fraction of the clones does not appear; measured against another copy, unresolved V genes explain less than half of the discrepancy, and the remainder lacks a known reason. The sample records 10,000 to 15,000 clones, roughly a third of which are singletons. Approximately 15% of the sample belongs to the ten largest clones. The source material was tumor tissue, sampled from a patient whose treatment included radiotherapy and nephrectomy. These receptors all stem from a man in his sixties with renal cell carcinoma.

The sample holds a few counts of this clone. The V call is TRBV5-4, the J call TRBJ1-1, with 7 nucleotides matching TRBD1. The CDR3 runs 13 residues. Germline-derived CDR1 and CDR2 are SGHNT and YYREEE (reference sequence). J was trimmed by 6 bases and V by 3 bases; bases with no gene match: 5. The DNA of the CDR3 is TGTGCCAGCAGCTCCCGGGACAGCCCTGAAGCTTTCTTT. Amino acids: CASSSRDSPEAFF.

This clone has just a few counts. The rearrangement links TRBV9 to TRBJ2-1; 8 bases fit TRBD2. Germline V gene sequence: CDR1 SGDLS, CDR2 YYNGEE. V lost 0 bases, J lost 10 bases, and 9 bases stayed unmatched. This CDR3 has 15 residues. The CDR3, as DNA: TGTGCCAGCAGCGTAGAAAGCGGGGGACGTCAGGAGCAGTTCTTC. This gives the protein CASSVESGGRQEQFF.

The chain has TRBV30 and TRBJ2-3; D possibly corresponds to TRBD2 (5 bases). V lost 0 bases to trimming and J lost 8 bases, with 6 bases between them. Germline values: CDR1 GTSNPN, CDR2 SVGIG (reference sequence). CDR3 length equals 11 residues. For the CDR3, the DNA is TGTGCCTGGAGTGTCGAGGGTACGCAGTATTTT. This encodes CAWSVEGTQYF.

The V call is TRBV28, the J call TRBJ2-7; D remains ambiguous. Germline V CDR1 and CDR2: MDHEN, SYDVKM. The ends were cut back, 6 bases at V and 2 bases at J, with 11 bases in the middle. The CDR3 has 13 residues. The CDR3 nucleotides read TGTGCCAGCAGCGCTCCAGCAACCTACGAGCAGTACGTC. The encoded protein is CASSAPATYEQYV.

The V gene is TRBV18, the J gene TRBJ1-1; D is unclear. Trimming left V 3 bases short and J 7 bases short, with 9 bases between. Germline V gene data show CDR1 as KGHSH and CDR2 as LQKENI. There are 12 residues in the CDR3. CDR3 bases: TGTGCCAGCTCACCGCTATCAGTTGAAGCTTTCTTT. Translation gives CASSPLSVEAFF.

The CDR3 is CASSAQTISGNTIYF. The CDR3 bases are TGTGCCAGCAGCGCACAGACAATCTCTGGAAACACCATATATTTT. The V call is TRBV9, the J call TRBJ1-3, with D hard to call. Germline CDR1 is SGDLS and CDR2 is YYNGEE. V shed 3 bases and J shed 0 bases, with 10 bases lying between them. The CDR3 runs 15 residues.